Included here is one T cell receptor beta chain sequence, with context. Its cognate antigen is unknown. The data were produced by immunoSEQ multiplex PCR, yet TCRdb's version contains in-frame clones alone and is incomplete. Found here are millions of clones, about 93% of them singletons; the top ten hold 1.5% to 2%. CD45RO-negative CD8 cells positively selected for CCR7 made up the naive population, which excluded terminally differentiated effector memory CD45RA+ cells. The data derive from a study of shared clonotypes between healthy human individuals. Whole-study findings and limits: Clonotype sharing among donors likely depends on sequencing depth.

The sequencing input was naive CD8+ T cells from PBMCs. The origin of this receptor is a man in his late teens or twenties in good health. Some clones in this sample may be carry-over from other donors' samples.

The CDR3 region is CASSQVSKQETQYF. The DNA for the CDR3 is TGCGCCAGCAGCCAAGTGTCAAAACAAGAGACCCAGTACTTC. V is TRBV4-1 and J is TRBJ2-5; D gene uncertain. Looked up from germline, CDR1 is MGHRA and CDR2 is YSYEKL. Trimming stripped 1 base from V and 2 bases from J, with 8 bases between. This CDR3 has 14 residues.